One and the same sample provided the 29 T cell receptor beta chains below, sequenced in a study of tissue T cells after allogeneic stem cell transplantation. Profiled with immunoSEQ multiplex PCR; TCRdb holds only in-frame clones, not every one. This sample carries about 48,000 clones, roughly 73% of them seen once, and the ten largest clones take roughly 0.66%. The sequenced sample consisted of sorted cells pooled from one or two spleens. These receptors were collected from a pool of C57BL/6 mice in good health.

With regard to this clone: Gene labels here are mouse ones. Partial CDR3 DNA: TGTGCCAGCAGTGTCAGACAGGGGCGAGAACAGTAC. Residues: CASSVRQGREQY. The full CDR3 is CASSVRQGREQYF. The V call is TRBV13-1, the J call TRBJ2-7; 8 bases map to TRBD1. Coverage ceases 1 residue before the CDR3 finishes, and the germline J gene fills in the end. J was trimmed by 7 bases and V by 3 bases; bases with no gene match: 6. Per germline, CDR1 NSHNY and CDR2 SYGAGN. The CDR3 has 13 amino acids.

Regarding this clone: Mouse germline and gene names are used. The CDR3 is cut off 1 residue early in the read; its end comes from the germline J gene. The chain is built from TRBV13-1 and TRBJ2-7; 13 nucleotides align to TRBD2. CDR1 and CDR2 from the germline V gene are NSHNY and SYGAGN. The V segment lost 3 bases and the J segment 6 bases; nucleotides outside the gene matches: 0. The CDR3 runs 13 residues. Incomplete CDR3 DNA: TGTGCCAGCAGTGGGACTGGGGGGGCTGAACAGTAC. Protein sequence: CASSGTGGAEQY. The CDR3 in full is CASSGTGGAEQYF.

In the case of this clone: The gene names given are mouse names. The CDR3 goes on 1 residue after the read ends, and that part is filled in from the germline J gene. This chain uses TRBV15 with TRBJ2-1; D not resolved. This CDR3 comprises 13 residues. V lost 4 bases, J lost 5 bases, and 9 bases lay in between. CDR1 and CDR2 (germline): SGHND, FRSKSL. The sequenced part of the CDR3 DNA is TGTGCCAGCAGTTCAGGATTGGATGCTGAGCAGTTC. Translation gives CASSSGLDAEQF. Given in full, the CDR3 is CASSSGLDAEQFF.

This clone appeared a few times. The listed genes are named as in mouse. The CDR3 bases that were read are TGTGCCAGCGGTGATGTCGGACTGGGGGGGCGTGAACAGTAC. The encoded protein is CASGDVGLGGREQY. The full-length CDR3 reads as CASGDVGLGGREQYF. The rearrangement joins TRBV13-2 to TRBJ2-7; 13 bases match TRBD2. Read data end 1 residue before the CDR3 end; the end is taken from the germline J gene. This CDR3 has 15 amino acids. Germline-derived CDR1 and CDR2 are NNHNN and SYGAGS (reference sequence). The ends lost 0 bases at V and 6 bases at J; junction bases unmatched: 3.

Turning to this clone: The listed genes are named as in mouse. The DNA ends 1 residue before the CDR3 does, and the rest of the CDR3 is filled in from the germline J gene. This chain connects TRBV1 to TRBJ2-4, with TRBD1 matching 7 bases. CDR1 and CDR2 (germline): NSQYPW, LRSPGD (reference sequence). CDR3 length: 14 amino acids. Trimming cost V 2 bases and J 3 bases; bases outside gene matches: 2. The sequenced part of the CDR3 DNA is TGCACCTGCAGTGCAAGGGACAGACAAAACACCTTGTAC. Its translation is CTCSARDRQNTLY. From start to end, the CDR3 is CTCSARDRQNTLYF.

About this clone: Gene names refer to mouse genes. The CDR3 end falls 1 residue outside the read, so it is completed with the germline J gene. Other DNA sequences within the sample encode an identical CDR3. The chain couples TRBV5 to TRBJ2-2; no reliable D call. The CDR3 length is 14 residues. The V gene lost 0 bases and the J gene lost 0 bases, with 2 bases spanning the gap. Germline CDR1 and CDR2: LGHNA and YNLKQL (reference sequence). The CDR3 spells CASSQEANTGQLYF. The sequenced part of the CDR3 DNA is TGTGCCAGCAGCCAAGAAGCAAACACCGGGCAGCTCTAC.

Of note for this clone: Gene names are mouse gene names. The sequenced fragment ends 1 residue before the CDR3 boundary, so the rest is inferred from the germline J gene. The chain recombines TRBV16 with TRBJ1-3, with D perhaps TRBD1 (6 bases). CDR3 length: 16 amino acids. Trimming cost V 3 bases and J 0 bases, with 12 bases left between them. From germline, CDR1 is SGHSA and CDR2 FRNQAP. The CDR3: CASSFPTGPSGNTLYF. CDR3 DNA, as far as it was read: TGTGCAAGCAGCTTCCCTACAGGGCCTTCTGGAAATACGCTCTAT.

As concerns this clone: Gene names and germline match the mouse. The read halts 1 residue ahead of the CDR3 end, with the missing end drawn from the germline J gene. This sequence joins TRBV19 and TRBJ2-1; tentative D call: TRBD1 (5 bases). There are 14 residues in the CDR3. Germline lookup yields CDR1 FNHDT and CDR2 SITEND (reference sequence). Trimming took 2 bases from V and 1 from J, leaving 7 bases between them. CDR3: CASSMKGNYAEQFF. The DNA read from the CDR3 is TGTGCCAGCAGTATGAAGGGGAACTATGCTGAGCAGTTC. Looking up the rest from reference TRBV19 and TRBJ2-1 gives the full variable domain: GGIITQTPKFLIGQEGQKLTLKCQQNFNHDTMYWYRQDSGKGLRLIYYSITENDLQKGDLSEGYDASREKKSSFSLTVTSAQKNEMAVFLCASSMKGNYAEQFFGPGTRLTVL.

On this clone itself: The listed genes are named as in mouse. The CDR3 end lies 1 residue beyond the end of the read and is filled in from the germline J gene. This chain joins TRBV15 and TRBJ2-5; 8 positions agree with TRBD1. Germline CDR1 SGHND, CDR2 FRSKSL. This CDR3 is built from 13 residues. V lost 2 bases and J lost 5; bases outside the gene matches: 0. The part of the CDR3 DNA that was read is TGTGCCAGCAGTTTAACAGGGGGAGACACCCAGTAC. Amino acids: CASSLTGGDTQY. The complete CDR3 protein is CASSLTGGDTQYF.

As to this clone: The gene names given are mouse names. The DNA ends 1 residue before the CDR3 does, and the rest of the CDR3 is filled in from the germline J gene. The J gene is TRBJ2-5, the V gene TRBV15, with 8 bases identical to TRBD1. The CDR3 contains 14 residues. Germline trimming cut 4 bases from V and 2 bases from J; bases unmatched to any gene: 2. Germline V gene lookup returns CDR1 SGHND and CDR2 FRSKSL. CDR3 bases read: TGTGCCAGCAGTTCCGGGACAGGCCAAGACACCCAGTAC. As protein: CASSSGTGQDTQY. The CDR3 reads in full as CASSSGTGQDTQYF.

This clone has just a few counts. Any gene name here is a mouse gene name. CDR3 DNA, as far as it was read: TGTGCCAGCAGTCTCGACTGGGGGGGGGAACAGTAC. Translating gives CASSLDWGGEQY. The full CDR3 is CASSLDWGGEQYF. The genes are TRBV24 and TRBJ2-7; 11 positions match TRBD2. The DNA ends 1 residue before the CDR3 does, and the rest of the CDR3 is filled in from the germline J gene. CDR3 length: 13 residues. V shed 3 bases and J 7 bases; nucleotides not matched to a gene: 2. Per the germline V gene, CDR1 is KGHTA and CDR2 is FRNEEI.

About this clone itself: Each gene name is a mouse one. The read comes to an end 1 residue before the CDR3 does, leaving the germline J gene to fill in the end. V gene TRBV31 combines with J gene TRBJ2-2; the D is unclear. V lost 0 bases to trimming and J lost 2 bases, with 4 bases between them. The CDR3 totals 13 residues. CDR1 is GKSSPN, CDR2 SITVG, per germline. CDR3 residues: CAWSLENTGQLYF. The part of the CDR3 DNA that was read is TGTGCCTGGAGTCTAGAGAACACCGGGCAGCTCTAC.

For this clone: Genes and germline come from the mouse. The read ends 1 residue shy of where the CDR3 ends; the end is completed using the germline J gene. This sequence joins TRBV14 and TRBJ1-3, with TRBD1 matching over 8 bases. After removal of 4 bases from V and 4 bases from J, the junction contained 7 bases not matched to a gene. The CDR3 totals 15 residues. Germline CDR1 reads SGHDT; CDR2 reads FRDEAV. The chain's CDR3 is CASSPQGARGNTLYF. The part of the CDR3 DNA that was read is TGTGCCAGCAGTCCTCAGGGGGCGCGGGGAAATACGCTCTAT. Full variable domain (rest looked up from reference TRBV14 and TRBJ1-3): EAGVTQSPRYAVLQEGQAVSFWCDPISGHDTLYWYQQPRDQGPQLLVYFRDEAVIDNSQLPSDRFSAVRPKGTNSTLKIQSAKQGDTATYLCASSPQGARGNTLYFGEGSRLIVV.

As regards this clone: The genes are named according to mouse. The read finishes 1 residue shy of the CDR3 end, and the germline J gene is used to complete it. This chain links TRBV15 with TRBJ1-5; tentative D call: TRBD1 (5 bases). Trimming left V 6 bases short and J 0 bases short, with 9 bases between. Germline V lookup: CDR1 SGHND, CDR2 FRSKSL. The CDR3 length is 14 residues. The CDR3: CASRRQNNNQAPLF. The covered CDR3 bases are TGTGCCAGCAGGAGACAGAATAACAACCAGGCTCCGCTT.

For this clone: Gene names are mouse gene names. The read falls 1 residue short of the CDR3 end, and the missing part is taken from the germline J gene. The chain couples TRBV19 to TRBJ1-2; D not certain. With 0 bases removed from V and 0 bases from J, the gap between germline ends came to 6 bases. Germline V CDR1 and CDR2: FNHDT, SITEND (reference sequence). The CDR3 sequence is 14 residues long. The sequenced CDR3 bases are TGTGCCAGCAGTATAGGGGCGGCAAACTCCGACTACACC. Translating it yields CASSIGAANSDYT. From start to end, the CDR3 is CASSIGAANSDYTF.

In the case of this clone: The genes and germline here are from mouse. The read ends 1 residue early relative to the CDR3; the germline J gene fills the gap. The rearrangement joins TRBV13-1 to TRBJ1-4, with D possibly matching TRBD1 (6 bases). Between the trimmed V and J ends, which lost 0 bases and 4 bases, there was a span of 7 bases. CDR3 length: 14 residues. Looked up from germline, CDR1 is NSHNY and CDR2 is SYGAGN. The covered CDR3 bases are TGTGCCAGCAGTGATGGGACAGTCAACGAAAGATTATTT. Translated, it gives CASSDGTVNERLF. In full, the CDR3 reads CASSDGTVNERLFF.

This clone was seen a handful of times. Gene labels here are mouse ones. The read is 1 residue too short to cover the CDR3 end, so that end is filled in from the germline J gene. The genes are TRBV16 and TRBJ2-7; D gene ambiguous. Trimming left V 0 bases short and J 4 bases short, with 7 bases between. The CDR3 length is 13 residues. The V gene's germline CDR1 is SGHSA and CDR2 FRNQAP. Here the CDR3 reads CASSLEGRYEQYF. CDR3 DNA, as far as it was read: TGTGCAAGCAGCTTAGAAGGGAGGTATGAACAGTAC.

The table lists this clone with a few counts. The germline and genes are mouse ones. Sequencing ends 1 residue short of the CDR3 end; the germline J gene provides the rest. The chain uses TRBV13-2 and TRBJ2-7; D gene unclear. Germline lookup yields CDR1 NNHNN and CDR2 SYGAGS (reference sequence). CDR3 length: 11 residues. Trimming took 6 bases from V and 4 from J, leaving 8 bases between them. CDR3 protein: CASETKYEQYF. The sequenced part of the CDR3 DNA is TGTGCCAGCGAGACAAAATATGAACAGTAC.

Points on this clone: Gene names and germline match the mouse. The CDR3 sequence: CASSLQGDTEVFF. The sequenced part of the CDR3 DNA is TGTGCAAGCAGCCTTCAGGGGGACACAGAAGTCTTC. The V call is TRBV16, the J call TRBJ1-1, with TRBD1 identical over 7 bases. The read is 1 residue too short to cover the CDR3 end, so that end is filled in from the germline J gene. The CDR3 is 13 amino acids. V lost 5 bases and J lost 3; bases outside the gene matches: 3. The germline CDR1 and CDR2 sequences are SGHSA and FRNQAP.

As for this clone: Genes and germline are mouse. The read gets to within 1 residue of the CDR3 end, and the germline J gene fills in the rest. V and J are TRBV13-2 and TRBJ1-2; 10 nucleotides agree with TRBD1. The J segment lost 3 bases and the V segment lost 5 bases, leaving 1 base of the junction unmatched. The CDR3 has 13 amino acids. Germline assignment: CDR1 NNHNN and CDR2 SYGAGS (reference sequence). The sequenced part of the CDR3 DNA is TGTGCCAGCGGGACAGGGGGCGACTCCGACTACACC. Amino acid sequence: CASGTGGDSDYT. The entire CDR3 sequence reads CASGTGGDSDYTF.

Of note for this clone: The gene symbols are mouse symbols. The read ends 1 residue before the CDR3 terminus; that terminus is restored from the germline J gene. The rearrangement links TRBV2 to TRBJ2-5, with 9 positions matching TRBD2. With V trimmed by 2 bases and J by 6 bases, 6 bases remained unmatched. The CDR3 runs to 15 residues. Germline V gives CDR1 LGHNA, CDR2 YSYQKL. The CDR3 sequence is CASSQTGGKGDTQYF. The CDR3 bases that were read are TGTGCCAGCAGCCAAACTGGGGGGAAAGGGGACACCCAGTAC.

In the case of this clone: Gene labels here are mouse ones. The read halts 1 residue ahead of the CDR3 end, with the missing end drawn from the germline J gene. The J gene is TRBJ2-1, the V gene TRBV20; TRBD2 is a possible D gene (6 bases). Trimming left V 1 base short and J 0 bases short, with 7 bases between. The CDR3 extends over 14 amino acids. Germline lookup yields CDR1 GFQATS and CDR2 STVNSAI. The covered CDR3 bases are TGTGGTGCTAGGGGGGGGGATAACTATGCTGAGCAGTTC. Protein sequence: CGARGGDNYAEQF. The whole CDR3 protein is CGARGGDNYAEQFF.

Concerning this clone: Gene names and germline match the mouse. The DNA ends 1 residue before the CDR3 does, and the rest of the CDR3 is filled in from the germline J gene. The rearrangement uses TRBV13-1 and TRBJ1-4; the match to TRBD1 covers 9 bases. This CDR3 region has 14 residues. The junction had 1 base not matched to a gene; V was cut back by 1 base and J by 6 bases. Germline V CDR1 and CDR2: NSHNY, SYGAGN. CDR3 sequence: CASSDTGGDERLFF. The CDR3 bases that were read are TGTGCCAGCAGTGATACAGGGGGCGACGAAAGATTATTT.

In regard to this clone: Mouse gene names and germline throughout. The CDR3 end falls 1 residue outside the read, so it is completed with the germline J gene. V and J are TRBV2 and TRBJ2-1, with TRBD2 matching 8 bases. The CDR3 totals 14 residues. Unmatched junction bases numbered 5, after V lost 3 bases and J lost 7 bases. The germline CDR1 and CDR2 sequences are LGHNA and YSYQKL. The CDR3 sequence: CASSQGGARAEQFF. CDR3 DNA (partial): TGTGCCAGCAGCCAGGGGGGGGCGCGGGCTGAGCAGTTC.

Details on this clone: All gene names here are mouse names. The observed sequence ends 1 residue before the CDR3 terminus, with the missing tail filled in from the germline J gene. This rearrangement joins TRBV14 to TRBJ1-6; D ambiguous. TRBJ1-6 is an ORF, and what it does is uncertain. The CDR3 has 12 amino acids. Germline values: CDR1 SGHDT, CDR2 FRDEAV. V was pared by 1 base and J by 6 bases, with 2 bases between. CDR3 loop: CASSFTNSPLYF. CDR3 DNA (partial): TGTGCCAGCAGTTTCACTAATTCGCCCCTCTAC.

With regard to this clone: Germline and genes here are mouse. The CDR3 goes on 1 residue after the read ends, and that part is filled in from the germline J gene. The rearrangement links TRBV13-1 to TRBJ1-6; 8 positions agree with TRBD1. TRBJ1-6 is an ORF, and what it does is uncertain. The CDR3 has 15 amino acids. V lost 5 bases and J lost 7; bases outside the gene matches: 8. CDR1 and CDR2 from the germline V gene are NSHNY and SYGAGN. The CDR3 protein is CASSPDRVGNSPLYF. The CDR3 DNA, read in part, is TGTGCCAGCAGCCCGGACAGGGTAGGGAATTCGCCCCTCTAC.

This clone was recorded a few times. Gene names refer to mouse genes. The covered CDR3 bases are TGTGGTGCTAGGTCGTGGGGGAGCTCCTATGAACAGTAC. Its protein is CGARSWGSSYEQY. The entire CDR3 protein reads CGARSWGSSYEQYF. The chain couples TRBV20 to TRBJ2-7, with D maybe TRBD2 (6 bases). The CDR3 is cut off 1 residue early in the read; its end comes from the germline J gene. The germline V gene encodes CDR1 GFQATS and CDR2 STVNSAI. V was pared by 2 bases and J by 0 bases, with 11 bases between. The length of the CDR3 is 14 residues.

As for this clone: The genes are named according to mouse. With the read ending 1 residue before the CDR3 end, the germline J gene is used to fill in that end. The sample has other DNA sequences that encode this CDR3 too. This chain links TRBV13-2 with TRBJ2-4, with TRBD2 matching over 10 bases. Germline CDR1 is NNHNN and CDR2 is SYGAGS (reference sequence). Trimming cost V 0 bases and J 3 bases; bases outside gene matches: 1. CDR3 length equals 15 residues. This chain's CDR3 is CASGDDWGGQNTLYF. The DNA read from the CDR3 is TGTGCCAGCGGTGATGACTGGGGGGGACAAAACACCTTGTAC.

Comments on this clone: Gene names follow the mouse nomenclature. The sequence runs out 1 residue before the end of the CDR3; the remainder is reconstructed from the germline J gene. The rearrangement uses TRBV31 and TRBJ2-4; 9 positions agree with TRBD2. The CDR3 runs to 15 residues. After removal of 1 base from V and 5 bases from J, the junction contained 7 bases not matched to a gene. CDR1 GKSSPN and CDR2 SITVG come from the germline V gene. Incomplete CDR3 DNA: TGTGCCTGGAGTCCCTACTCTGGGGGGGTAAACACCTTGTAC. Protein sequence: CAWSPYSGGVNTLY. The whole CDR3 sequence reads CAWSPYSGGVNTLYF.